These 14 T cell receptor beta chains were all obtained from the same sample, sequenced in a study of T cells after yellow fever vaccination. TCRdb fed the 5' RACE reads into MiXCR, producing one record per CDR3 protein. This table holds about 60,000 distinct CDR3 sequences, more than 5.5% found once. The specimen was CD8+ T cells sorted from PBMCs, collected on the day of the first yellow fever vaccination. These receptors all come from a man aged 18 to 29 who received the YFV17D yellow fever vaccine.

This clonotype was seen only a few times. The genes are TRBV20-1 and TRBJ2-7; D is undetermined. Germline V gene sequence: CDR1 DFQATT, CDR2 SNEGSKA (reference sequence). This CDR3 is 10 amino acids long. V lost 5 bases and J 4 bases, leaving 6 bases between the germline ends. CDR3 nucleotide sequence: TGCAGTGCTCTCCGTTACGAGCAGTACGTC. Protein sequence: CSALRYEQYV.

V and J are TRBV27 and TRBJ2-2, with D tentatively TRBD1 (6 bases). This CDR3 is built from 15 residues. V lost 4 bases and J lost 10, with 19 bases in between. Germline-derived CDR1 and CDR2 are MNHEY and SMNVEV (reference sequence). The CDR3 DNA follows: TGTGCCAGCAGTTCCCGGACAGCGAGACACCTGGAGCTGTTTTTT. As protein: CASSSRTARHLELFF.

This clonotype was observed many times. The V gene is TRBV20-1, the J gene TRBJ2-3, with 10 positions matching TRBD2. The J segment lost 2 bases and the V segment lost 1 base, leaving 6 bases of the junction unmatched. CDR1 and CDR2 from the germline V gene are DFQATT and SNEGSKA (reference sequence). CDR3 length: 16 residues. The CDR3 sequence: CSARADSGGTTDTQYF. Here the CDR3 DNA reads TGCAGTGCTAGAGCTGATAGCGGGGGGACCACAGATACGCAGTATTTT.

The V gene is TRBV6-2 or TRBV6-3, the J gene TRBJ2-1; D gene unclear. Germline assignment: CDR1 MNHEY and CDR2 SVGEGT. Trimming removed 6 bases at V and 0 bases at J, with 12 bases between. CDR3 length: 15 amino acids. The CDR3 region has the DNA TGTGCCAGCAGCCGGCGGAGTAGCTCCTACAATGAGCAGTTCTTC. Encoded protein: CASSRRSSSYNEQFF.

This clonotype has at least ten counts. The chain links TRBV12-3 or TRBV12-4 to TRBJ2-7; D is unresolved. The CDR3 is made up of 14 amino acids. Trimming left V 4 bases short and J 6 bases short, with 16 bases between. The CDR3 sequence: CASSYGSSRTEQYF. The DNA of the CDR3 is TGTGCCAGCAGTTATGGTTCATCGCGGACCGAGCAGTACTTC.

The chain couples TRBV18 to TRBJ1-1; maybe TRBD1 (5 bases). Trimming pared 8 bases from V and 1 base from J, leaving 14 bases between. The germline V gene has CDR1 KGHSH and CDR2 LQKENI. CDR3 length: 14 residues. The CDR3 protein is CASLMGTGNTEAFF. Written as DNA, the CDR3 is TGTGCCAGCCTCATGGGGACGGGGAACACTGAAGCTTTCTTT. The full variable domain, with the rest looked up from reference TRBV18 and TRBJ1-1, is NAGVMQNPRHLVRRRGQEARLRCSPMKGHSHVYWYRQLPEEGLKFMVYLQKENIIDESGMPKERFSAEFPKEGPSILRIQQVVRGDSAAYFCASLMGTGNTEAFFGQGTRLTVV.

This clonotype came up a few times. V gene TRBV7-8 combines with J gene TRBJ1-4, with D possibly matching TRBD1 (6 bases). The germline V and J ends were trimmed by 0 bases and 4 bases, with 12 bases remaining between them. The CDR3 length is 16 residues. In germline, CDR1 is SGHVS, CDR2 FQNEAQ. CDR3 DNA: TGTGCCAGCAGCTTAGCCCTCGGGGGCCTTAATGAAAAACTGTTTTTT. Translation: CASSLALGGLNEKLFF.

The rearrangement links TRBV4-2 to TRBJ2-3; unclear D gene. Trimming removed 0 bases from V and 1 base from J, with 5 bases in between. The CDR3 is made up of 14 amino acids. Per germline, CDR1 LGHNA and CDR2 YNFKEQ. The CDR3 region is CASSQERGTDTQYF. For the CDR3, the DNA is TGTGCCAGCAGCCAAGAACGGGGCACAGATACGCAGTATTTT.

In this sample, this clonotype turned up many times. The CDR3 DNA reads as TGCAGTGCTAGAGATTGGACGGCCTACGAGCAGTACTTC. Its translation is CSARDWTAYEQYF. The rearrangement joins TRBV20-1 to TRBJ2-7; D is ambiguous. CDR1 and CDR2 (germline): DFQATT, SNEGSKA (reference sequence). This CDR3 has 13 residues. With 0 bases removed from V and 2 bases from J, the gap between germline ends came to 8 bases.

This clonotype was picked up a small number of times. The CDR3 nucleotides read TGTGCCAGCAGCATCCCGGACGGTCCCTACGAGCAGTACGTC. Translated, it gives CASSIPDGPYEQYV. This rearrangement joins TRBV7-2 to TRBJ2-7, with no clear D. CDR1 and CDR2 from the germline V gene are SGHTA and FQGNSA. V shed 5 bases and J shed 2 bases, with 13 bases lying between them. The CDR3 covers 14 residues.

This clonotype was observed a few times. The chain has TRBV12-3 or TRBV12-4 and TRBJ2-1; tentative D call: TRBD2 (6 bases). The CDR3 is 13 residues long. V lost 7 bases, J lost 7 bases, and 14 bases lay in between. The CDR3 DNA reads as TGTGCCAGCACGGAGGGACTTCTTAATGAGCAGTTCTTC. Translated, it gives CASTEGLLNEQFF.

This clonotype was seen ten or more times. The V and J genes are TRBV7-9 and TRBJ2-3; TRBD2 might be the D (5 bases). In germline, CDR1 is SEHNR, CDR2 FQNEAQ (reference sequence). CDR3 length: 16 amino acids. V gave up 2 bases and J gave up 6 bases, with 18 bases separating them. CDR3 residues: CASSLPHFPPGDTQYF. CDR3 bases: TGTGCCAGCAGCTTACCCCACTTCCCCCCGGGGGATACGCAGTATTTT. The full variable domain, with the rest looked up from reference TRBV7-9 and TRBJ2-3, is DTGVSQNPRHKITKRGQNVTFRCDPISEHNRLYWYRQTLGQGPEFLTYFQNEAQLEKSRLLSDRFSAERPKGSFSTLEIQRTEQGDSAMYLCASSLPHFPPGDTQYFGPGTRLTVL.

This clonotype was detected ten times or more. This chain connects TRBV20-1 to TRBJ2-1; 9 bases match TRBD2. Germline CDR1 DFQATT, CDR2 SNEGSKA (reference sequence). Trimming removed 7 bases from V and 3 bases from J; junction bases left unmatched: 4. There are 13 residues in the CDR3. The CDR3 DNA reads TGCAGTGGCAAGACTAGCGGCTACAATGAGCAGTTCTTC. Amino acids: CSGKTSGYNEQFF.

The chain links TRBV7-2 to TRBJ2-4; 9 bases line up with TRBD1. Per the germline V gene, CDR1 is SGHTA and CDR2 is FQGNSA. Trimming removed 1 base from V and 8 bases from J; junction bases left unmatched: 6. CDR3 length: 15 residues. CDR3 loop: CASSLEQGASDIQYF. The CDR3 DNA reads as TGTGCCAGCAGCTTAGAACAGGGGGCTTCTGACATTCAGTACTTC.